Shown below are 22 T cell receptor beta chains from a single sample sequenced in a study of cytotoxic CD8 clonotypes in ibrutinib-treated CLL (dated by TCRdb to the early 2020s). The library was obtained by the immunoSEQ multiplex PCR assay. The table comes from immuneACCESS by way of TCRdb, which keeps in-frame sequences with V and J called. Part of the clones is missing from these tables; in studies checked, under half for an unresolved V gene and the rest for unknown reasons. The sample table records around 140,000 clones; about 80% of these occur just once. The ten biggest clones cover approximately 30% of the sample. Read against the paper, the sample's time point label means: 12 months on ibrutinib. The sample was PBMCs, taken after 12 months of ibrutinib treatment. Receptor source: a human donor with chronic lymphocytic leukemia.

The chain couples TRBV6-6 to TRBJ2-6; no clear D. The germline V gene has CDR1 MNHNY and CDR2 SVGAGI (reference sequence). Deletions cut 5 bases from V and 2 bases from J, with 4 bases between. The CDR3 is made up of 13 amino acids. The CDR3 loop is CASSKAGANVLTF. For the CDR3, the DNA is TGTGCCAGCAGTAAAGCTGGGGCCAACGTCCTGACTTTC.

Here the CDR3 reads CASSQDRELSSVGEQFF. CDR3 coding DNA: TGCGCCAGCAGCCAAGACCGGGAGCTATCTTCTGTCGGTGAGCAGTTCTTC. The chain is built from TRBV4-1 and TRBJ2-1; perhaps TRBD2 as D (6 bases). The CDR3 covers 17 residues. CDR1 is MGHRA, CDR2 YSYEKL, per germline. V lost 0 bases and J 9 bases, leaving 21 bases between the germline ends.

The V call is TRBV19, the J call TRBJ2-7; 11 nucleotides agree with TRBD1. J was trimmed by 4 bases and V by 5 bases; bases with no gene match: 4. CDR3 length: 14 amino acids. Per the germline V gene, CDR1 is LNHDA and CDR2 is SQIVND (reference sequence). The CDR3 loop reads CASSGGQGAYEQYF. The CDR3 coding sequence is TGTGCCAGTAGTGGTGGACAGGGGGCGTACGAGCAGTACTTC.

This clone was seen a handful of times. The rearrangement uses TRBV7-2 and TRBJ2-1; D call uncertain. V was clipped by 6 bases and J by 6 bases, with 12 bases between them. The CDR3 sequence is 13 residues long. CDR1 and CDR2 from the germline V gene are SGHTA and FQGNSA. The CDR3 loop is CASSLPMFNEQFF. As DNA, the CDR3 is TGTGCCAGCAGTCTTCCGATGTTCAATGAGCAGTTCTTC.

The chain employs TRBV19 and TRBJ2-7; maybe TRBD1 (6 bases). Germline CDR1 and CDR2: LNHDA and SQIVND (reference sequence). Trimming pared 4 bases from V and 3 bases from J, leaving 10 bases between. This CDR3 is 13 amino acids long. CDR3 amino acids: CASSRETGYEQYF. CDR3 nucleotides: TGTGCCAGTAGTAGGGAGACAGGCTACGAGCAGTACTTC.

In DNA, the CDR3 is TGTGCCAGCAGTTTGACAGGGCTCGAGCAGTACTTC. Amino acids: CASSLTGLEQYF. V usage is TRBV27 and J usage is TRBJ2-7, with 7 bases matching TRBD1. The CDR3 spans 12 residues. V was pared by 3 bases and J by 6 bases, with 2 bases of the junction left unmatched. Germline CDR1 is MNHEY and CDR2 is SMNVEV (reference sequence).

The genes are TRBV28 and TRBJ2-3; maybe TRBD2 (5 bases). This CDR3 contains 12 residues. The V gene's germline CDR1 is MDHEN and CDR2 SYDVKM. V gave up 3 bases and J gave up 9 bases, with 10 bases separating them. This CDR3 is CASSLDLETQYF. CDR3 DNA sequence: TGTGCCAGCAGTTTGGACTTGGAAACGCAGTATTTT.

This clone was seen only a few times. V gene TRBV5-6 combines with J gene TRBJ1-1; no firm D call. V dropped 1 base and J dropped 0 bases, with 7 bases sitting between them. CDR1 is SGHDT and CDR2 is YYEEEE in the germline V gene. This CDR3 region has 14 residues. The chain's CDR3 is CASSLYGVNTEAFF. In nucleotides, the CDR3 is TGTGCCAGCAGCTTGTATGGGGTGAACACTGAAGCTTTCTTT. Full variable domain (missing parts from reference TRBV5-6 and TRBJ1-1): DAGVTQSPTHLIKTRGQQVTLRCSPKSGHDTVSWYQQALGQGPQFIFQYYEEEERQRGNFPDRFSGHQFPNYSSELNVNALLLGDSALYLCASSLYGVNTEAFFGQGTRLTVV.

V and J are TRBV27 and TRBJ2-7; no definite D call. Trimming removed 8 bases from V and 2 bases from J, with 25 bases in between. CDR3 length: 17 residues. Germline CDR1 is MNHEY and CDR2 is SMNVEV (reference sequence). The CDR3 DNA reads TGTGCCAGCGGGTTGGTTCCAGTTGCGTTCGAGCCCTACGAGCAGTACTTC. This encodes CASGLVPVAFEPYEQYF.

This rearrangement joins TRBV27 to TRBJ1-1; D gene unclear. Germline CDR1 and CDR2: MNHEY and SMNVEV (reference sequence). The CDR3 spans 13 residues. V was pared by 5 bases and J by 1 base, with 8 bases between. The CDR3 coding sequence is TGTGCCAGCAGTCCCCCGGGGAACACTGAAGCTTTCTTT. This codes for CASSPPGNTEAFF.

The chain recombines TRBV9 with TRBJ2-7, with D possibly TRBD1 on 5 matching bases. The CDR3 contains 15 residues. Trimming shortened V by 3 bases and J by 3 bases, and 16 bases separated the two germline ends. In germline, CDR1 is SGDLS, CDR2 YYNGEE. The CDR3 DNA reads TGTGCCAGCAGCGAGGGGTCGGTACCCCTCTACGAGCAGTACTTC. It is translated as CASSEGSVPLYEQYF.

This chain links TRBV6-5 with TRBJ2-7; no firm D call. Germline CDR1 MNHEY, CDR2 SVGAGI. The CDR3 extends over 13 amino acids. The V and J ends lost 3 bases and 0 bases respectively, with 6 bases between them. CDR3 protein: CASSYKPSYEQYF. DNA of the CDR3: TGTGCCAGCAGTTATAAACCCTCCTACGAGCAGTACTTC.

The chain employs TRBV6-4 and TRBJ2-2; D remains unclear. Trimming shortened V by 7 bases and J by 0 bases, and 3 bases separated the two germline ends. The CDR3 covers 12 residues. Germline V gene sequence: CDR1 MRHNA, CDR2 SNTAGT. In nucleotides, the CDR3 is TGTGCCAGCATTTCGAACACCGGGGAGCTGTTTTTT. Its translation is CASISNTGELFF.

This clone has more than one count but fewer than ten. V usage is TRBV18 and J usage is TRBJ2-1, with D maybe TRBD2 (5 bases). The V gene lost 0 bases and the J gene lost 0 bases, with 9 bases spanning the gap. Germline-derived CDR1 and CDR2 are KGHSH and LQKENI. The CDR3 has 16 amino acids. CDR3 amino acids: CASSPPVGSSYNEQFF. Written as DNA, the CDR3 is TGTGCCAGCTCACCACCGGTAGGGAGCTCCTACAATGAGCAGTTCTTC.

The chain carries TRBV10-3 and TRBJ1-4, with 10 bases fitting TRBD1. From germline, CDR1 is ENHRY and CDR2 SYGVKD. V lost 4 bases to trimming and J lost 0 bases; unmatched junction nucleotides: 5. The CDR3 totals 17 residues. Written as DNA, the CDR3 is TGTGCCATCAGTGGGACAGGGGGAAGGACAACTAATGAAAAACTGTTTTTT. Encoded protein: CAISGTGGRTTNEKLFF.

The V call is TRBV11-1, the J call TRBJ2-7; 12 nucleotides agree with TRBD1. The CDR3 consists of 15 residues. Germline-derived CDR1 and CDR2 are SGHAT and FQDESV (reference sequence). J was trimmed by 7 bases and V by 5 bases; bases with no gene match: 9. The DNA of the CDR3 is TGTGCCAGCAGCCCACGGGGACAGGGGGCGAGTGAGCAGTACTTC. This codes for CASSPRGQGASEQYF.

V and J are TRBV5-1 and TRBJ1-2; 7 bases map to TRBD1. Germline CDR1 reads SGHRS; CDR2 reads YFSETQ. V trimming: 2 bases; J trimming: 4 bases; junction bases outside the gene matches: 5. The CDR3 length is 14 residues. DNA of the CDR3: TGCGCCAGCAGCTTCACAGGGGATCTCTATGGCTACACCTTC. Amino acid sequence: CASSFTGDLYGYTF. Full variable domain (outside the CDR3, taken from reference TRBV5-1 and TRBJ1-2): KAGVTQTPRYLIKTRGQQVTLSCSPISGHRSVSWYQQTPGQGLQFLFEYFSETQRNKGNFPGRFSGRQFSNSRSEMNVSTLELGDSALYLCASSFTGDLYGYTFGSGTRLTVV.

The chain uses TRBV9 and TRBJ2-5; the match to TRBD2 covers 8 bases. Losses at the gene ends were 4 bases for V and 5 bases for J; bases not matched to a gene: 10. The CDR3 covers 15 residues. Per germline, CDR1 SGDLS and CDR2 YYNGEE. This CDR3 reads CASSLAGGLGETQYF. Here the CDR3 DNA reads TGTGCCAGCAGCCTCGCGGGGGGATTGGGGGAGACCCAGTACTTC.

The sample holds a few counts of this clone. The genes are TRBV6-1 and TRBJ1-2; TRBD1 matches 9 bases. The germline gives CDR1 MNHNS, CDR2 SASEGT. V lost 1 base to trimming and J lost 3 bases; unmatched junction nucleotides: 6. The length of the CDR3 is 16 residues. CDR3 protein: CASSEVTGGAYYGYTF. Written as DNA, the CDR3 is TGTGCCAGCAGTGAAGTCACAGGGGGCGCATACTATGGCTACACCTTC.

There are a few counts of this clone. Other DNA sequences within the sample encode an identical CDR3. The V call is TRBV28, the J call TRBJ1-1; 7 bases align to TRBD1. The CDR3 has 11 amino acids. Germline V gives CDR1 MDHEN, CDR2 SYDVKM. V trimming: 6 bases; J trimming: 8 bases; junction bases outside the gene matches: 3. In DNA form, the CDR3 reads TGTGCCAGCAGCCTCAGGGGGGAAGCTTTCTTT. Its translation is CASSLRGEAFF. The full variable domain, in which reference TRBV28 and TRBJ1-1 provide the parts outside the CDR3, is DVKVTQSSRYLVKRTGEKVFLECVQDMDHENMFWYRQDPGLGLRLIYFSYDVKMKEKGDIPEGYSVSREKKERFSLILESASTNQTSMYLCASSLRGEAFFGQGTRLTVV.

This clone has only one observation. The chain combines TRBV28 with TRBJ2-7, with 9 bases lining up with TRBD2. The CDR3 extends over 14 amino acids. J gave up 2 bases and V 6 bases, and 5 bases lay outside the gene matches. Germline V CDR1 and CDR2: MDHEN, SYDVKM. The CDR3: CASRTVAGAYEQYF. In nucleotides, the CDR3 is TGTGCCAGCAGGACGGTAGCGGGAGCCTACGAGCAGTACTTC.

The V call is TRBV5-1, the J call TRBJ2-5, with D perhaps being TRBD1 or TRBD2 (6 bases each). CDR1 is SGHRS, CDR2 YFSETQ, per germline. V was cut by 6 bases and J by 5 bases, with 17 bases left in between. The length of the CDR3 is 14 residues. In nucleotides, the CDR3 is TGCGCCAGCAAATCCGGGGGCCACACGGAGACCCAGTACTTC. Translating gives CASKSGGHTETQYF.